Reported below is one T cell receptor beta chain. What it binds is not known. This sample is part of a study of shared clonotypes between healthy human individuals. Overall study context: Three CD4 naive, three CD4 memory, two CD8 naive and one CD8 memory plate were used per donor. Study-level results: Compared with memory subsets, naive subsets generally had larger estimated richness.

The donor cohort consisted entirely of Caucasian adults residing in Nashville, Tennessee. Produced via immunoSEQ multiplex PCR; TCRdb's table is partial and in-frame only. Here the sample spans around 2,000,000 clones, roughly 94% being singletons. V lost 5 bases, J lost 6 bases, and 14 bases lay in between. The germline V gene encodes CDR1 MNHNS and CDR2 SASEGT. This CDR3 spans 15 amino acids. The source material was naive CD4+ T cells sorted from blood. Subset denoted: CD45RA+ positively selected. The receptor's source is a man younger than 35 in good health. The V and J genes are TRBV6-1 and TRBJ1-6; tentative D call: TRBD1 (5 bases). The CDR3 loop is CASSFRDGTNSPLHF. CDR3 DNA sequence: TGTGCCAGCAGTTTCCGGGACGGGACTAATTCACCCCTCCACTTT.